The 21 T cell receptor beta chains reported below all come from one sample, sequenced in a study of identical twins (dated by TCRdb to the mid-2010s). The library was produced with 5' RACE. The run used an Illumina HiSeq 2000. TCRdb cleaned the public reads at Q25 with fastp, built clones with MiXCR and kept in-frame beta chains. A single entry per CDR3 protein holds the most common genes and DNA from its merged rows. For this sample the table gives some 900,000 distinct CDR3 sequences, of which about 12% were detected only once. 1.5% to 2% of the sample belongs to the ten largest clones. The sample also formed part of further work on yellow fever vaccine responses in identical twins.

Sequencing was performed on PBMCs. These receptor sequences come from a woman aged 18-35 years in good health.

This clonotype came up a few times. The V and J genes are TRBV13 and TRBJ2-1, with 8 bases identical to TRBD2. The CDR3 loop spans 17 amino acids. The germline CDR1 and CDR2 sequences are PRHDT and FYEKMQ (reference sequence). J was trimmed by 8 bases and V by 5 bases; bases with no gene match: 17. The CDR3 is CASSPAGGGPGSDEQFF. CDR3 sequence (DNA): TGTGCCAGCAGCCCCGCCGGGGGGGGCCCCGGGTCCGATGAGCAGTTCTTC.

This clonotype was seen a few times. This chain uses TRBV4-1 with TRBJ2-7, with a possible D match to TRBD1 (6 bases). The length of the CDR3 is 14 residues. V was shortened by 2 bases and J by 5 bases, with 13 bases between the two germline ends. Germline assignment: CDR1 MGHRA and CDR2 YSYEKL. CDR3 region: CASSQLARGNEQYF. The CDR3 nucleotides are TGCGCCAGCAGCCAACTCGCCAGGGGAAACGAGCAGTACTTC.

In its sample, this clonotype was seen a few times. The gene calls are TRBV28 and TRBJ2-5; D is unresolved. Germline loops: CDR1 MDHEN, CDR2 SYDVKM. V lost 7 bases and J lost 5, with 11 bases in between. This CDR3 is built from 12 residues. As DNA, the CDR3 is TGTGCCAGCACCCGCGGCCAGGAGACCCAGTACTTC. Protein product: CASTRGQETQYF.

The sample holds a few counts of this clonotype. CDR3 nucleotide sequence: TGTGCCAGCAGCTTAGTTGCTGGGCGGGAGGCGTACAATGAGCAGTTCTTC. This encodes CASSLVAGREAYNEQFF. V gene TRBV11-2 combines with J gene TRBJ2-1; 8 bases are shared with TRBD2. V shed 1 base, J shed 4 bases, and the junction held 9 bases outside the gene matches. The length of the CDR3 is 17 residues. The germline V gene has CDR1 SGHAT and CDR2 FQNNGV.

This clonotype was seen a handful of times. The V gene is TRBV29-1, the J gene TRBJ2-3; D gene uncertain. This CDR3 spans 16 amino acids. Germline CDR1 and CDR2: SQVTM and ANQGSEA. V lost 1 base and J lost 1, with 15 bases in between. In DNA, the CDR3 is TGCAGCGTTGAAGCTGCTCTGGGGAAGGGCACAGATACGCAGTATTTT. It yields the protein CSVEAALGKGTDTQYF.

This clonotype appeared a few times. This rearrangement joins TRBV12-3 or TRBV12-4 to TRBJ1-1, with 7 bases that match TRBD1. The CDR3 covers 13 residues. The V segment lost 5 bases and the J segment 7 bases; nucleotides outside the gene matches: 7. The CDR3 bases are TGTGCCAGCAGTCTCACCCGACAGGGTGAAGCTTTCTTT. Translating gives CASSLTRQGEAFF.

This clonotype was observed many times. A junction end diverges from the germline sequence, so it may reflect a read error. The gene calls are TRBV5-1 and TRBJ2-2; a weak D match, TRBD1 (5 bases). The CDR3 runs to 13 residues. Germline V gene data show CDR1 as SGHRS and CDR2 as YFSETQ. CDR3 DNA: TGTGCCAGCAGCAGGGAGAACACCGGGGAGCTGTTTTTT. It yields the protein CASSRENTGELFF.

The CDR3 sequence is CSASSMDRGKGNEQFF. The CDR3 DNA reads as TGCAGTGCTAGCTCCATGGACAGGGGGAAGGGGAATGAGCAGTTCTTC. V is TRBV20-1 and J is TRBJ2-1; TRBD1 matches 10 bases. This CDR3 comprises 16 residues. Germline V gives CDR1 DFQATT, CDR2 SNEGSKA (reference sequence). Trimming at V came to 3 bases and at J to 7 bases, leaving 12 bases not matched to a gene.

CDR3 nucleotides: TGTGCCAGCAGTTCCACCCTGACAGGGGGTCACAATCAGCCCCAGCATTTT. The encoded protein is CASSSTLTGGHNQPQHF. This chain connects TRBV12-3 or TRBV12-4 to TRBJ1-5; 9 positions match TRBD1. V was clipped by 4 bases and J by 3 bases; unmatched bases: 10. This CDR3 region has 17 residues.

The V call is TRBV2, the J call TRBJ1-3, with unresolved D. The CDR3 runs to 11 residues. In germline, CDR1 is SNHLY, CDR2 FYNNEI. V lost 10 bases, J lost 3 bases, and 7 bases lay in between. CDR3 DNA: TGTGCCACCCTTAATGGAAACACCATATATTTT. Translation: CATLNGNTIYF.

The chain employs TRBV12-5 and TRBJ2-2; TRBD1 aligns across 8 bases. There are 16 residues in the CDR3. Trimming at V came to 2 bases and at J to 7 bases, leaving 9 bases not matched to a gene. In germline, CDR1 is LGHNT, CDR2 FRNRAP. The CDR3 DNA reads TGTGCTAGTGGTTTGCCCGGGCAGGGGGCTGGCGGGGAGCTGTTTTTT. Translated: CASGLPGQGAGGELFF.

The rearrangement joins TRBV4-1 to TRBJ2-1; TRBD2 agrees at 16 bases. The V gene's germline CDR1 is MGHRA and CDR2 YSYEKL. This CDR3 comprises 21 residues. Germline trimming cut 1 base from V and 6 bases from J; bases unmatched to any gene: 15. The CDR3 is CASSQVVGGTSGGARFNEQFF. The CDR3 DNA follows: TGCGCCAGCAGCCAAGTAGTCGGCGGGACTAGCGGGGGGGCCCGGTTCAATGAGCAGTTCTTC.

The chain is built from TRBV9 and TRBJ2-2; D is uncertain. Deletions cut 0 bases from V and 7 bases from J, with 7 bases between. This CDR3 contains 13 residues. Germline lookup yields CDR1 SGDLS and CDR2 YYNGEE. DNA for the CDR3: TGTGCCAGCAGCGTAGCCCCGGGCGGGGAGCTGTTTTTT. Its translation is CASSVAPGGELFF.

The rearrangement uses TRBV6-1 and TRBJ2-7; TRBD2 matches 7 bases. The CDR3 is 15 residues long. J lost 4 bases, V lost 5 bases, and 11 bases had no gene match. Germline V CDR1 and CDR2: MNHNS, SASEGT. The CDR3 nucleotides are TGTGCCAGCAGTAAAGGACTAGTCGCGACGTACGAGCAGTACGTC. It encodes CASSKGLVATYEQYV.

The chain combines TRBV18 with TRBJ2-5, with 9 bases identical to TRBD1. V lost 3 bases to trimming and J lost 5 bases; unmatched junction nucleotides: 10. The CDR3 is made up of 16 amino acids. Germline assignment: CDR1 KGHSH and CDR2 LQKENI. The CDR3 coding sequence is TGTGCCAGCTCACCGAGACCGGGACAGGGTGGGGAGACCCAGTACTTC. It translates to CASSPRPGQGGETQYF.

This clonotype has only a few counts. The rearrangement links TRBV4-1 to TRBJ1-2; 8 bases agree with TRBD1. V shed 4 bases and J 5 bases; nucleotides not matched to a gene: 9. Germline assignment: CDR1 MGHRA and CDR2 YSYEKL. CDR3 size: 15 residues. For the CDR3, the DNA is TGCGCCAGCAGCCTTTCCGAGGACAGGGAATATGGCTACACCTTC. Its translation is CASSLSEDREYGYTF.

The chain carries TRBV7-2 and TRBJ1-5, with D uncertain. The germline gives CDR1 SGHTA, CDR2 FQGNSA. V gave up 2 bases and J gave up 4 bases, with 15 bases separating them. The CDR3 runs to 16 residues. CDR3 bases: TGTGCCAGCAGCTTAAAAGGGCAATGGGAAAATCAGCCCCAGCATTTT. It codes for CASSLKGQWENQPQHF. The whole variable domain, filled in from reference TRBV7-2 and TRBJ1-5, reads GAGVSQSPSNKVTEKGKDVELRCDPISGHTALYWYRQSLGQGLEFLIYFQGNSAPDKSGLPSDRFSAERTGGSVSTLTIQRTQQEDSAVYLCASSLKGQWENQPQHFGDGTRLSIL.

This clonotype was picked up a small number of times. The rearrangement links TRBV7-2 to TRBJ1-2, with 9 bases aligning to TRBD1. The germline CDR1 and CDR2 sequences are SGHTA and FQGNSA. The ends lost 6 bases at V and 3 bases at J; junction bases unmatched: 5. The CDR3 contains 14 residues. In DNA, the CDR3 is TGTGCCAGCAGGACAGGGGGTGGGGACTATGGCTACACCTTC. Residues: CASRTGGGDYGYTF.

The chain recombines TRBV18 with TRBJ2-1; perhaps TRBD1 as D (5 bases). Per the germline V gene, CDR1 is KGHSH and CDR2 is LQKENI. The germline V and J ends were trimmed by 8 bases and 0 bases, with 14 bases remaining between them. The CDR3 has 15 residues. In DNA, the CDR3 is TGTGCCAGCCAGGGTCTGCAGAGCTCCTACAATGAGCAGTTCTTC. This translates into CASQGLQSSYNEQFF. Full variable domain (remainder filled in from reference TRBV18 and TRBJ2-1): NAGVMQNPRHLVRRRGQEARLRCSPMKGHSHVYWYRQLPEEGLKFMVYLQKENIIDESGMPKERFSAEFPKEGPSILRIQQVVRGDSAAYFCASQGLQSSYNEQFFGPGTRLTVL.

This clonotype was picked up many times. CDR3 nucleotides: TGCGCCAGCAGTGAAGGACCCATATACGAGCAGTACTTC. Translated, it gives CASSEGPIYEQYF. The rearrangement links TRBV10-2 to TRBJ2-7; the D is unclear. CDR3 size: 13 residues. Trimming removed 3 bases from V and 4 bases from J, with 10 bases in between. The germline CDR1 and CDR2 sequences are WSHSY and SAAADI.

This clonotype was seen many times. The chain recombines TRBV9 with TRBJ2-1, with D perhaps given as TRBD1 or TRBD2 (5 bases each). Germline CDR1 SGDLS, CDR2 YYNGEE. The CDR3 totals 14 residues. V was trimmed by 4 bases and J by 8 bases, leaving 16 bases between them. The CDR3 is CASSPHPGSDEQFF. Here the CDR3 DNA reads TGTGCCAGCAGCCCCCATCCAGGGAGTGATGAGCAGTTCTTC. The variable domain in full, completed from reference TRBV9 and TRBJ2-1, reads DSGVTQTPKHLITATGQRVTLRCSPRSGDLSVYWYQQSLDQGLQFLIQYYNGEERAKGNILERFSAQQFPDLHSELNLSSLELGDSALYFCASSPHPGSDEQFFGPGTRLTVL.